The 3 T cell receptor beta chains below were found in one sample sequenced in a study of CD8 T cells in Susac syndrome. cDNA came from about 0.5 to 1 ug RNA primed by random hexamers. TCRdb fed the immunoSEQ multiplex PCR reads into MiXCR, producing one record per CDR3 protein. The sample shows 70,000 to 100,000 distinct CDR3 sequences, over 80% of them seen only once. Sequencing was carried out using CD8+ T cells from PBMCs. Receptors were obtained from a human donor in good health.

This clonotype was seen once. The chain recombines TRBV11-2 with TRBJ2-5; 8 nucleotides align to TRBD2. The V and J ends lost 3 bases and 1 base, in that order; junction bases with no gene match: 4. The CDR3 totals 15 residues. The germline gives CDR1 SGHAT, CDR2 FQNNGV. The CDR3 region is CASSFFSGTQETQYF. The CDR3, as DNA: TGTGCCAGCAGCTTTTTTAGCGGGACCCAAGAGACCCAGTACTTC. The entire variable domain, with the rest obtained from reference TRBV11-2 and TRBJ2-5, is as follows: EAGVAQSPRYKIIEKRQSVAFWCNPISGHATLYWYQQILGQGPKLLIQFQNNGVVDDSQLPKDRFSAERLKGVDSTLKIQPAKLEDSAVYLCASSFFSGTQETQYFGPGTRLLVL.

The rearrangement links TRBV14 to TRBJ1-2; D is unclear. The germline V and J ends were trimmed by 0 bases and 6 bases, with 11 bases remaining between them. The germline CDR1 and CDR2 sequences are SGHDN and FVKESK. This CDR3 has 14 amino acids. This CDR3 is CASSQDPWQDGYTF. CDR3 sequence (DNA): TGTGCCAGCAGCCAAGATCCGTGGCAGGATGGCTACACCTTC.

In this sample, this clonotype turned up once. This sequence joins TRBV23-1 and TRBJ2-1, with a weak D call TRBD1 (6 bases). TRBV23-1 carries the ORF label, with uncertain function. V was cut by 2 bases and J by 0 bases, with 11 bases left in between. This CDR3 is 16 amino acids long. Here the CDR3 reads CASSQTGQYSYNEQFF. The DNA for the CDR3 is TGCGCCAGCAGTCAAACAGGACAGTACTCCTACAATGAGCAGTTCTTC.